These 7 T cell receptor beta chains were sequenced from one sample in a study of graft-versus-host responses after intestinal transplantation. Assay: immunoSEQ multiplex PCR; the TCRdb copy retains only in-frame clones and omits some. This table has about 77,000 clones, around 93% appearing once. The source was PBMCs, collected 98 days after intestinal transplantation. The receptors were gathered from a human patient who received an intestinal transplant, so some T cells may come from the graft donor.

The chain has TRBV6-5 and TRBJ2-3, with D maybe TRBD1 (8 bases). CDR3 length: 14 amino acids. CDR1 MNHEY and CDR2 SVGAGI come from the germline V gene. Trimming shortened V by 4 bases and J by 4 bases, and 12 bases separated the two germline ends. The CDR3 DNA reads as TGTGCCAGCAGTTGGACAGGGAGGGCAGATACGCAGTATTTT. It is translated as CASSWTGRADTQYF.

V gene TRBV20-1 combines with J gene TRBJ1-1; D is unresolved. Trimming took 6 bases from V and 7 from J, leaving 6 bases between them. The CDR3 has 9 residues. Germline V gene lookup returns CDR1 DFQATT and CDR2 SNEGSKA (reference sequence). Written as DNA, the CDR3 is TGCAGTGCAGGGTTTGAAGCTTTCTTT. It yields the protein CSAGFEAFF.

J is TRBJ1-4 and V is TRBV5-1, with 8 bases fitting TRBD1. Per germline, CDR1 SGHRS and CDR2 YFSETQ. J lost 5 bases, V lost 0 bases, and 3 bases had no gene match. The CDR3 has 15 residues. In DNA form, the CDR3 reads TGCGCCAGCAGCTTGGGTGGGACAGGAAATGAAAAACTGTTTTTT. It translates to CASSLGGTGNEKLFF.

V usage is TRBV27 and J usage is TRBJ1-2, with D perhaps TRBD1 (5 bases). This CDR3 is built from 14 residues. The V gene's germline CDR1 is MNHEY and CDR2 SMNVEV (reference sequence). The germline V and J ends were trimmed by 0 bases and 3 bases, with 8 bases remaining between them. The CDR3 sequence: CASSLSGQHYGYTF. DNA for the CDR3: TGTGCCAGCAGTTTATCGGGGCAGCACTATGGCTACACCTTC.

This chain links TRBV28 with TRBJ1-5, with 7 bases that match TRBD1. The germline CDR1 and CDR2 sequences are MDHEN and SYDVKM. This CDR3 comprises 15 residues. The trim removed 5 bases at V and 7 bases at J, leaving 11 bases unmatched. The CDR3 protein is CASSPIDRAEQPQHF. The CDR3 DNA is TGTGCCAGCAGTCCAATTGACAGGGCGGAGCAGCCCCAGCATTTT.

The V and J genes are TRBV6-1 and TRBJ1-2, with D maybe TRBD1 (6 bases). Germline CDR1 is MNHNS and CDR2 is SASEGT. The CDR3 length is 12 residues. Trimming took 6 bases from V and 5 from J, leaving 10 bases between them. CDR3 amino acids: CASRAGEYGYTF. In nucleotides, the CDR3 is TGTGCCAGCAGGGCAGGGGAATATGGCTACACCTTC.

This chain uses TRBV7-6 with TRBJ2-5; either TRBD1 or TRBD2 may supply D (5 bases each). Germline-derived CDR1 and CDR2 are SGHVS and FNYEAQ. Trimming left V 3 bases short and J 2 bases short, with 13 bases between. The CDR3 is made up of 15 amino acids. The chain's CDR3 is CASSFYTGRQETQYF. DNA of the CDR3: TGTGCCAGCAGCTTTTACACGGGGCGTCAAGAGACCCAGTACTTC.